What follows describes a single T cell receptor beta chain. Original handling: The authors estimated nucleated cell counts from reference gene primer amplification. Sequenced by immunoSEQ multiplex PCR; TCRdb stores in-frame clones only, minus some. That table furnishes V, J and clone size, whereas the DNA furnished D and trimming. The data hold 140,000 to 150,000 clones, with 80% to 90% observed a single time. The germline V gene encodes CDR1 MNHEY and CDR2 SVGEGT. Trimming removed 5 bases at V and 10 bases at J, with 15 bases between. The CDR3 loop spans 14 amino acids. This sample is part of a study of blood T cell repertoires in COVID-19. Study-level background: PBMCs, B-cell-depleted T cells, or T cells provided the cDNA or gDNA that made up the material.

The source material was peripheral blood. The chain links TRBV6-2 or TRBV6-3 to TRBJ1-6; maybe TRBD1 (6 bases). The sequence was collected from a man aged 18 to 35 with COVID-19, enrolled during active disease. The CDR3 spells CASSHPGVYSPLHF. The CDR3 region has the DNA TGTGCCAGCAGTCACCCAGGGGTGTACTCACCCCTCCACTTT.